Described below is a single T cell receptor beta chain sequence and its context. Its target is unknown. These data belong to a study of cytomegalovirus exposure and HLA in healthy donors. Study-level points and caveats: In vitro checks showed that three CMV-associated chains really do target CMV antigens.

Trimming removed 6 bases from V and 5 bases from J; junction bases left unmatched: 4. The CDR3 runs 14 residues. Germline CDR1 reads SEHNR; CDR2 reads FQNEAQ (reference sequence). With 60 Vbeta and 13 Jbeta primers, the PCR was carried out. The repertoire was sequenced with immunoSEQ multiplex PCR; TCRdb's copy has only in-frame clones and lacks some. The table has around 150,000 clones, approximately 80% seen once; the top ten hold 7%. This TCR was recovered from a woman aged 25 to 39 in good health and CMV-seropositive. Sequenced material: PBMCs. The V and J genes are TRBV7-9 and TRBJ2-2; TRBD1 agrees at 9 bases. DNA for the CDR3: TGTGCCAGCAGTATGACAGGGGGGACCGGGGAGCTGTTTTTT. It encodes CASSMTGGTGELFF.